The 7 T cell receptor beta chains below were found in one sample sequenced in a study of control samples from healthy donors and cancer patients. The table came from immunoSEQ multiplex PCR; TCRdb's copy has only in-frame clones and leaves some out. The table records about 160,000 clones, 80% to 95% of them present only once. Sample: blood. The receptor set was obtained from a woman aged 30 to 39 in good health.

This rearrangement joins TRBV7-9 to TRBJ1-5; D unclear. V was shortened by 1 base and J by 6 bases, with 13 bases between the two germline ends. CDR3 length: 15 amino acids. CDR1 and CDR2 (germline): SEHNR, FQNEAQ (reference sequence). In DNA, the CDR3 is TGTGCCAGCAGCTTAGGTTCGGCTTACAGTCAGCCCCAGCATTTT. This translates into CASSLGSAYSQPQHF.

The J gene is TRBJ1-2, the V gene TRBV20-1; the D is unclear. Trimming took 7 bases from V and 7 from J, leaving 13 bases between them. CDR1 is DFQATT, CDR2 SNEGSKA, per germline (reference sequence). The CDR3 contains 11 residues. CDR3 loop: CSGPIGSGYTF. The DNA of the CDR3 is TGCAGTGGACCGATCGGATCTGGCTACACCTTC.

CDR3 nucleotide sequence: TGTGCCAGCAGTTTATCGACGCCCGGGACAGGCGGAAACACCATATATTTT. Its translation is CASSLSTPGTGGNTIYF. The chain combines TRBV28 with TRBJ1-3, with 8 nucleotides matching TRBD1. From germline, CDR1 is MDHEN and CDR2 SYDVKM. V lost 1 base to trimming and J lost 4 bases; unmatched junction nucleotides: 9. CDR3 length equals 17 residues.

The genes are TRBV6-5 and TRBJ2-5; no reliable D call. Germline V gene lookup returns CDR1 MNHEY and CDR2 SVGAGI. With 4 bases removed from V and 5 bases from J, the gap between germline ends came to 14 bases. The CDR3 length is 14 residues. CDR3 nucleotide sequence: TGTGCCAGCAGTTCCCCCCCCTTTCTGGAGACCCAGTACTTC. Protein: CASSSPPFLETQYF.

J is TRBJ1-1 and V is TRBV10-3, with a weak D call TRBD1 (5 bases). CDR3 length: 12 amino acids. The germline V and J ends were trimmed by 6 bases and 9 bases, with 14 bases remaining between them. Looked up from germline, CDR1 is ENHRY and CDR2 is SYGVKD. This CDR3 is CAISRDGLQAFF. CDR3 nucleotide sequence: TGTGCCATCAGCCGGGACGGCCTGCAAGCTTTCTTT.

The chain joins TRBV7-3 to TRBJ2-3; TRBD2 aligns across 10 bases. V gave up 2 bases and J gave up 5 bases; unmatched junction bases: 7. The CDR3 extends over 16 amino acids. The germline V gene has CDR1 SGHTA and CDR2 FQGTGA. The DNA for the CDR3 is TGTGCCAGCAGCTTAGAAGCGGGAGGGCCGGGAGATACGCAGTATTTT. The encoded protein is CASSLEAGGPGDTQYF.

CDR3 DNA: TGCGCCAGCAGCCAACTTGGGCCGAACACTGAAGCTTTCTTT. This encodes CASSQLGPNTEAFF. V is TRBV4-1 and J is TRBJ1-1; no reliable D call. This CDR3 region has 14 residues. V shed 2 bases and J shed 1 base, with 8 bases lying between them. Germline CDR1 is MGHRA and CDR2 is YSYEKL.